This is a list of T cell receptor beta chains from one sample in a study of identical twins. TCRdb re-called the 5' RACE reads through MiXCR, storing one row per CDR3 protein. The sample contains approximately 530,000 distinct CDR3 sequences, around 24% of which appear only once. This sample was shared with a second study, whose subject was yellow fever vaccine responses in identical twins.

The specimen sequenced was CD4+ T cells sorted from blood. Receptors were obtained from a young woman in good health. The CDR3 runs from the conserved cysteine through the conserved F or W. The order of the fields is D gene, J gene, clone size, V gene, CDR3 protein, CDR3 DNA. D genes are given only for firm matches. Clone size is stated in some rows and not others, as once, few, many or a class when expanded.

D: -; J: TRBJ1-5; size: few; V: TRBV20-1; CDR3: CSARVGAGNQPQHF; DNA: TGCAGTGCTAGAGTGGGGGCAGGCAATCAGCCCCAGCATTTT
D: TRBD1; J: TRBJ1-1; size: -; V: TRBV11-3; CDR3: CASSLRGLDTEAFF; DNA: TGTGCCAGCAGCTTAAGGGGGCTGGACACTGAAGCTTTCTTT
D: -; J: TRBJ2-2; size: -; V: TRBV27; CDR3: CASSSGINTGELFF; DNA: TGTGCCAGCAGTTCCGGGATAAACACCGGGGAGCTGTTTTTT
D: -; J: TRBJ1-2; size: few; V: TRBV3-1; CDR3: CASSPTRNSGYTF; DNA: TGTGCCAGCAGCCCCACTCGGAATTCTGGCTACACCTTC
D: TRBD1; J: TRBJ2-1; size: -; V: TRBV4-1; CDR3: CASSHRPGTGLNEQFF; DNA: TGCGCCAGCAGCCACCGTCCCGGGACAGGGTTGAATGAGCAGTTCTTC
D: TRBD1; J: TRBJ2-4; size: -; V: TRBV5-6; CDR3: CASRRRDREYLAKNIQYF; DNA: TGTGCCAGCAGAAGGAGGGACAGGGAGTATCTAGCCAAAAACATTCAGTACTTC
D: -; J: TRBJ1-3; size: -; V: TRBV20-1; CDR3: CSASIGVGNTIYF; DNA: TGCAGTGCGAGTATCGGGGTTGGAAACACCATATATTTT
D: TRBD1; J: TRBJ1-2; size: few; V: TRBV29-1; CDR3: CSLGQGATGYTF; DNA: TGCAGCCTGGGACAGGGGGCGACTGGCTACACCTTC
D: -; J: TRBJ2-1; size: few; V: TRBV20-1; CDR3: CSARVNYLEQFF; DNA: TGCAGTGCTAGAGTAAACTACTTGGAGCAGTTCTTC
D: TRBD1; J: TRBJ2-3; size: -; V: TRBV4-1; CDR3: CASSQDGQGAITDTQYF; DNA: TGCGCCAGCAGCCAAGATGGACAGGGGGCGATCACAGATACGCAGTATTTT
D: TRBD2; J: TRBJ2-2; size: -; V: TRBV19; CDR3: CASSKALAGITGELFF; DNA: TGTGCCAGTAGTAAGGCACTAGCGGGGATCACCGGGGAGCTGTTTTTT
D: -; J: TRBJ1-2; size: few; V: TRBV10-3; CDR3: CAGGPSPLYGYTF; DNA: TGTGCCGGAGGGCCCTCCCCCCTCTATGGCTACACCTTC
D: -; J: TRBJ1-2; size: few; V: TRBV12-3/TRBV12-4; CDR3: CASSFGEVYGYTF; DNA: TGTGCCAGCAGTTTCGGGGAGGTCTATGGCTACACCTTC
D: TRBD2; J: TRBJ2-7; size: -; V: TRBV5-1; CDR3: CASSLAASGLYEQYF; DNA: TGCGCCAGCAGCTTGGCGGCTAGCGGGCTCTACGAGCAGTACTTC
D: -; J: TRBJ2-3; size: few; V: TRBV7-2; CDR3: CASSFWRADTQYF; DNA: TGTGCCAGCAGCTTTTGGCGTGCAGATACGCAGTATTTT
D: TRBD2; J: TRBJ2-7; size: -; V: TRBV6-1; CDR3: CASSHGLEGAYEQYF; DNA: TGTGCCAGCAGTCATGGACTAGAAGGAGCCTACGAGCAGTACTTC
D: TRBD2; J: TRBJ2-7; size: -; V: TRBV7-2; CDR3: CASSVTGTSGFEQYF; DNA: TGTGCCAGCAGCGTAACCGGGACTAGCGGGTTTGAGCAGTACTTC
D: TRBD2; J: TRBJ2-7; size: few; V: TRBV3-1; CDR3: CASSRPGLADSSYEQYF; DNA: TGTGCCAGCAGCCGCCCCGGACTAGCGGACAGCTCCTACGAGCAGTACTTC
D: -; J: TRBJ1-5; size: few; V: TRBV12-3/TRBV12-4; CDR3: CASSGGRQPQHF; DNA: TGTGCCAGCAGTGGGGGGCGACAGCCCCAGCATTTT
D: -; J: TRBJ2-1; size: -; V: TRBV6-1; CDR3: CASRGDTAGGNEQFF; DNA: TGTGCCAGCAGAGGGGACACCGCTGGAGGCAATGAGCAGTTCTTC
D: TRBD2; J: TRBJ2-1; size: few; V: TRBV2; CDR3: CASSEESGRGNEQFF; DNA: TGTGCCAGCAGTGAAGAGAGCGGGAGAGGGAATGAGCAGTTCTTC
D: -; J: TRBJ2-2; size: few; V: TRBV2; CDR3: CASSDGRTGSTGELFF; DNA: TGTGCCAGCAGTGACGGACGGACTGGGTCCACCGGGGAGCTGTTTTTT
D: -; J: TRBJ2-5; size: -; V: TRBV5-6; CDR3: CASVTSRRAQETQYF; DNA: TGTGCCAGCGTCACTTCCCGGAGGGCGCAAGAGACCCAGTACTTC
D: TRBD2; J: TRBJ2-5; size: few; V: TRBV27; CDR3: CASSPGTSSGVETQYF; DNA: TGTGCCAGCAGTCCTGGGACTAGCTCGGGAGTTGAGACCCAGTACTTC
D: TRBD1; J: TRBJ2-2; size: -; V: TRBV5-1; CDR3: CASSPGTGLAGELFF; DNA: TGCGCCAGCAGCCCGGGGACAGGGTTGGCCGGGGAGCTGTTTTTT
D: -; J: TRBJ2-6; size: -; V: TRBV24-1; CDR3: CATSEPGPSGANVLTF; DNA: TGTGCCACCAGTGAACCGGGACCCTCTGGGGCCAACGTCCTGACTTTC
D: TRBD2; J: TRBJ2-5; size: few; V: TRBV5-1; CDR3: CASSLVLAGSALKETQYF; DNA: TGCGCCAGCAGCTTGGTGTTAGCGGGGTCCGCGTTAAAAGAGACCCAGTACTTC
D: TRBD1; J: TRBJ1-4; size: few; V: TRBV24-1; CDR3: CATSEQGAGNEKLFF; DNA: TGTGCCACCAGTGAACAGGGGGCCGGTAATGAAAAACTGTTTTTT
D: -; J: TRBJ1-5; size: -; V: TRBV27; CDR3: CASSSSYSNQPQHF; DNA: TGTGCCAGCAGTTCATCCTATAGCAATCAGCCCCAGCATTTT
D: -; J: TRBJ2-3; size: few; V: TRBV5-1; CDR3: CASSLVSQGRTQYF; DNA: TGCGCCAGCAGCTTGGTTTCGCAGGGAAGGACGCAGTATTTT
D: -; J: TRBJ2-2; size: -; V: TRBV29-1; CDR3: CSVVGSLNTGELFF; DNA: TGCAGCGTTGTGGGGTCTTTGAACACCGGGGAGCTGTTTTTT
D: -; J: TRBJ2-1; size: few; V: TRBV29-1; CDR3: CSARRASHNEQFF; DNA: TGCAGCGCCAGAAGGGCTTCCCACAATGAGCAGTTCTTC
D: -; J: TRBJ2-1; size: many; V: TRBV5-1; CDR3: CASSLRVEVGNEQFF; DNA: TGCGCCAGCAGCTTGCGGGTAGAAGTAGGCAATGAGCAGTTCTTC
D: TRBD2; J: TRBJ2-2; size: -; V: TRBV28; CDR3: CASSLLAGATGELFF; DNA: TGTGCCAGCAGTTTACTAGCGGGGGCCACCGGGGAGCTGTTTTTT
D: TRBD2; J: TRBJ2-3; size: few; V: TRBV7-6; CDR3: CASTLSASGYTDTQYF; DNA: TGTGCCAGCACCCTAAGTGCTAGCGGATACACAGATACGCAGTATTTT
D: TRBD2; J: TRBJ2-5; size: few; V: TRBV7-9; CDR3: CASSLGAGVVMETQYF; DNA: TGTGCCAGCAGCTTAGGGGCGGGAGTTGTAATGGAGACCCAGTACTTC
D: -; J: TRBJ2-1; size: -; V: TRBV28; CDR3: CASSSGTPLYGEQFF; DNA: TGTGCCAGCAGTTCCGGGACTCCGCTTTACGGTGAGCAGTTCTTC
D: -; J: TRBJ2-2; size: few; V: TRBV5-6; CDR3: CASSPWVGELFF; DNA: TGTGCCAGCAGCCCCTGGGTTGGGGAGCTGTTTTTT
D: TRBD2; J: TRBJ2-3; size: once; V: TRBV6-4; CDR3: CASSPEWGGHHTQYF; DNA: TGTGCCAGCTCCCCTGAGTGGGGAGGGCATCATACGCAGTATTTT
D: TRBD1; J: TRBJ1-1; size: -; V: TRBV28; CDR3: CASSQGALLGRLVHTEAFF; DNA: TGTGCCAGCAGTCAGGGGGCACTTTTGGGGCGATTGGTGCACACTGAAGCTTTCTTT
D: TRBD2; J: TRBJ2-1; size: few; V: TRBV20-1; CDR3: CSARGSRTSGLMSSYNEQFF; DNA: TGCAGTGCTAGAGGGTCTAGGACTAGCGGGCTTATGAGCTCCTACAATGAGCAGTTCTTC
D: -; J: TRBJ1-2; size: -; V: TRBV5-1; CDR3: CASSPTANYGYTF; DNA: TGCGCCAGCAGCCCGACAGCTAACTATGGCTACACCTTC
D: -; J: TRBJ2-5; size: few; V: TRBV7-7; CDR3: CASSRLGTSTGETQYF; DNA: TGTGCCAGCAGCCGCCTCGGGACTTCGACCGGGGAGACCCAGTACTTC
D: TRBD2; J: TRBJ2-1; size: -; V: TRBV19; CDR3: CASKPGGARYNEQFF; DNA: TGTGCCAGTAAACCGGGAGGGGCCCGTTACAATGAGCAGTTCTTC
D: -; J: TRBJ1-4; size: -; V: TRBV20-1; CDR3: CSARGQDEKLFF; DNA: TGCAGTGCTAGGGGGCAGGATGAAAAACTGTTTTTT
D: TRBD1; J: TRBJ1-5; size: -; V: TRBV19; CDR3: CASSPKQGARNQPQHF; DNA: TGTGCCAGTAGTCCCAAACAGGGGGCGCGGAATCAGCCCCAGCATTTT
D: TRBD1; J: TRBJ2-2; size: few; V: TRBV29-1; CDR3: CSVSQGARSGELFF; DNA: TGCAGCGTTTCCCAGGGGGCGCGTAGCGGGGAGCTGTTTTTT
D: -; J: TRBJ2-1; size: -; V: TRBV12-3/TRBV12-4; CDR3: CASRGLYNEQFF; DNA: TGTGCCAGCCGGGGGCTTTACAATGAGCAGTTCTTC
D: -; J: TRBJ2-1; size: -; V: TRBV12-3/TRBV12-4; CDR3: CASRSRGRGLIRSYNEQFF; DNA: TGTGCCAGCAGGTCCCGGGGACGGGGCCTTATACGCTCCTACAATGAGCAGTTCTTC
D: -; J: TRBJ2-1; size: few; V: TRBV12-3/TRBV12-4; CDR3: CASATGGYNNEQFF; DNA: TGTGCCAGCGCCACGGGCGGGTACAACAATGAGCAGTTCTTC
D: -; J: TRBJ2-3; size: few; V: TRBV5-1; CDR3: CASSSYTADTQYF; DNA: TGCGCCAGCAGCTCCTACACGGCAGATACGCAGTATTTT
D: TRBD1; J: TRBJ2-1; size: few; V: TRBV12-3/TRBV12-4; CDR3: CASSLSGQGNNEQFF; DNA: TGTGCCAGCAGTTTATCCGGACAGGGAAACAATGAGCAGTTCTTC
D: TRBD1; J: TRBJ1-1; size: -; V: TRBV5-1; CDR3: CASSLGTGGSNTEAFF; DNA: TGCGCCAGCAGCTTGGGGACAGGGGGATCGAACACTGAAGCTTTCTTT
D: TRBD2; J: TRBJ2-7; size: -; V: TRBV7-8; CDR3: CASSPSGTSGKFEQYF; DNA: TGTGCCAGCAGCCCCTCCGGGACTAGCGGGAAATTCGAGCAGTACTTC
D: TRBD1; J: TRBJ2-2; size: -; V: TRBV12-3/TRBV12-4; CDR3: CASSDRDRRTGELFF; DNA: TGTGCCAGCAGTGACCGGGACAGGCGCACCGGGGAGCTGTTTTTT
D: -; J: TRBJ1-2; size: -; V: TRBV10-3; CDR3: CAISDYGYPTF; DNA: TGTGCCATCAGTGATTACGGCTATCCCACCTTC
D: TRBD1; J: TRBJ2-2; size: once; V: TRBV20-1; CDR3: CSARPRGLMNTGELFF; DNA: TGCAGTGCTAGGCCCAGGGGGCTTATGAACACCGGGGAGCTGTTTTTT
D: TRBD1; J: TRBJ1-5; size: few; V: TRBV2; CDR3: CASTRDRVSNQPQHF; DNA: TGTGCCAGTACGCGGGACAGGGTGAGCAATCAGCCCCAGCATTTT